The next 14 T cell receptor beta chains were all read from a single sample in a study of post-analysis software for immune sequencing data. Whole-study findings and limits: Patients carried a handful of TRBV segments more frequently than controls did, and TRBV5-6, TRBV5-1 and TRBV20-1 were among them.

Unique-molecular-identifier-tagged TCR beta cDNA libraries were used. MiXCR, run by TCRdb on the PCR reads, gives a single entry per CDR3 protein. The data show 700,000 to 800,000 distinct CDR3 sequences, 25% to 30% seen once. Their antigen targets remain unknown. The sample comprised blood. Every receptor here comes from a girl between 10 and 17 years old with multiple sclerosis.

V gene TRBV18 combines with J gene TRBJ2-5; D call uncertain. The germline V and J ends were trimmed by 1 base and 5 bases, with 5 bases remaining between them. The CDR3 length is 12 residues. Germline V gene data show CDR1 as KGHSH and CDR2 as LQKENI. The CDR3 here is CASSPQAETQYF. DNA of the CDR3: TGTGCCAGCTCACCACAGGCTGAGACCCAGTACTTC.

The chain has TRBV12-3 or TRBV12-4 and TRBJ1-5, with D possibly TRBD1 on 5 matching bases. V lost 6 bases and J 9 bases, leaving 18 bases between the germline ends. The CDR3 is made up of 14 amino acids. CDR3 sequence reads: CASSRDRSRGPQHF. The CDR3 DNA is TGTGCCAGCAGCCGCGATCGGTCTAGGGGGCCCCAGCATTTT.

The genes are TRBV12-3 or TRBV12-4 and TRBJ1-2; possibly TRBD1 for D (5 bases). The germline V and J ends were trimmed by 4 bases and 0 bases, with 21 bases remaining between them. The CDR3 runs to 18 residues. For the CDR3, the DNA is TGTGCCAGCAGTTCAATTGCCCATCACAGGAGAACTAACTATGGCTACACCTTC. It specifies CASSSIAHHRRTNYGYTF.

J is TRBJ2-3 and V is TRBV14; 11 nucleotides align to TRBD1. Losses at the gene ends were 3 bases for V and 2 bases for J; bases not matched to a gene: 4. This CDR3 has 16 amino acids. The V gene's germline CDR1 is SGHDN and CDR2 FVKESK. As DNA, the CDR3 is TGTGCCAGCAGCCACCTGGGACAGGGGGTCACAGATACGCAGTATTTT. Its translation is CASSHLGQGVTDTQYF.

The chain couples TRBV28 to TRBJ1-5, with D unresolved. The CDR3 has 13 residues. Germline-derived CDR1 and CDR2 are MDHEN and SYDVKM. V lost 7 bases, J lost 4 bases, and 11 bases lay in between. CDR3 coding DNA: TGTGCCAGCAAGGTTCGGAGGAATCAGCCCCAGCATTTT. Its translation is CASKVRRNQPQHF. The entire variable domain, with the rest obtained from reference TRBV28 and TRBJ1-5, is as follows: DVKVTQSSRYLVKRTGEKVFLECVQDMDHENMFWYRQDPGLGLRLIYFSYDVKMKEKGDIPEGYSVSREKKERFSLILESASTNQTSMYLCASKVRRNQPQHFGDGTRLSIL.

The chain combines TRBV7-2 with TRBJ2-3; 9 positions match TRBD2. J gave up 2 bases and V 4 bases, and 4 bases lay outside the gene matches. Germline CDR1 and CDR2: SGHTA and FQGNSA. The CDR3 has 15 amino acids. The CDR3 spells CASSSSGENTDTQYF. The CDR3 DNA reads TGTGCCAGCAGCTCTAGCGGGGAAAACACAGATACGCAGTATTTT.

This clonotype was observed a handful of times. This sequence joins TRBV10-3 and TRBJ2-4; D remains ambiguous. The CDR3 has 13 residues. The V and J ends lost 0 bases and 3 bases respectively, with 3 bases between them. CDR1 and CDR2 (germline): ENHRY, SYGVKD. In nucleotides, the CDR3 is TGTGCCATCAGTGAGTCGGACAAAAACATTCAGTACTTC. Protein sequence: CAISESDKNIQYF.

The chain couples TRBV20-1 to TRBJ2-5; D might be TRBD2 (7 bases). The CDR3 length is 14 residues. Germline values: CDR1 DFQATT, CDR2 SNEGSKA (reference sequence). The V and J ends lost 5 bases and 4 bases respectively, with 17 bases between them. The CDR3 DNA reads TGCAGTGCTTTGCGGGGGCCTGAACCAGAGACCCAGTACTTC. Translated: CSALRGPEPETQYF.

The chain recombines TRBV7-2 with TRBJ2-1, with D perhaps given as TRBD1 or TRBD2 (5 bases each). Germline V gives CDR1 SGHTA, CDR2 FQGNSA. V gave up 5 bases and J gave up 3 bases, with 14 bases separating them. The CDR3 runs 15 residues. The CDR3 nucleotides read TGTGCCAGCAGCCAGGGATTGGGGGACTACAATGAGCAGTTCTTC. It is translated as CASSQGLGDYNEQFF.

This clonotype was recorded only once. V usage is TRBV21-1 and J usage is TRBJ2-1; the D call TRBD1 from the table was never checked on the DNA. TRBV21-1 is assigned pseudogene status. CDR3 length: 16 residues. CDR3 in DNA: TGTGCCAGCAGCGCTGGGACAGGGGGCGCGTCCTACGAGCAGTTCTTC. Residues: CASSAGTGGASYEQFF.

The chain has TRBV27 and TRBJ2-3; 12 positions match TRBD2. J was trimmed by 3 bases and V by 3 bases; bases with no gene match: 4. CDR1 and CDR2 (germline): MNHEY, SMNVEV (reference sequence). CDR3 length: 16 residues. The CDR3 DNA is TGTGCCAGCAGTTTTTCTAGCGGGGGGGCAACAGATACGCAGTATTTT. Encoded protein: CASSFSSGGATDTQYF.

This chain links TRBV6-5 with TRBJ1-5; D is unclear. The length of the CDR3 is 18 residues. Per the germline V gene, CDR1 is MNHEY and CDR2 is SVGAGI. Trimming shortened V by 0 bases and J by 1 base, and 16 bases separated the two germline ends. The CDR3 DNA follows: TGTGCCAGCAGTTACTCGAGGATGGGCGCGGGAAGCAATCAGCCCCAGCATTTT. As protein: CASSYSRMGAGSNQPQHF.

This chain joins TRBV7-2 and TRBJ2-7; unclear D gene. V gave up 3 bases and J gave up 7 bases, with 10 bases separating them. Germline lookup yields CDR1 SGHTA and CDR2 FQGNSA. This CDR3 has 12 amino acids. The CDR3 DNA sequence: TGTGCCAGCAGCTTGGTCACCAATGAGCAGTACTTC. Translating gives CASSLVTNEQYF.

The chain combines TRBV20-1 with TRBJ2-3; 7 bases agree with TRBD2. The V gene end was trimmed by 7 bases and the J gene end by 9 bases; junction bases not matched to a gene: 7. The CDR3 sequence is 11 residues long. Germline V CDR1 and CDR2: DFQATT, SNEGSKA (reference sequence). The CDR3 DNA reads as TGCAGTGTCGGGGACTACAACACGCAGTATTTT. Translated: CSVGDYNTQYF.